The text below deals with one TCR beta chain. Its specificity is unknown. This sample was included in a study of T cell responses to AZD1222 COVID-19 vaccine. Study-wide results and caveats: The study found vaccine-associated CD4 TCRs spanning spike, dominant at 160-218 and 743-854. Baseline seropositivity characterized only 5 to 7 AZD1222 recipients.

Only in-frame clones appear in the TCRdb table, and some are missing; sequencing was by immunoSEQ multiplex PCR. The sample lists over 100,000 clones, approximately 90% occurring once. The input for sequencing was peripheral blood, taken on day 0 of AZD1222 vaccination. The sequence was collected from an adult in good health.

The CDR3 is CASRLNTGELFF. For the CDR3, the DNA is TGCGCCAGCAGACTGAACACCGGGGAGCTGTTTTTT. The chain couples TRBV10-2 to TRBJ2-2, with D uncertain. CDR3 length: 12 residues. The germline V gene encodes CDR1 WSHSY and CDR2 SAAADI. The V and J ends lost 6 bases and 1 base respectively, with 3 bases between them.